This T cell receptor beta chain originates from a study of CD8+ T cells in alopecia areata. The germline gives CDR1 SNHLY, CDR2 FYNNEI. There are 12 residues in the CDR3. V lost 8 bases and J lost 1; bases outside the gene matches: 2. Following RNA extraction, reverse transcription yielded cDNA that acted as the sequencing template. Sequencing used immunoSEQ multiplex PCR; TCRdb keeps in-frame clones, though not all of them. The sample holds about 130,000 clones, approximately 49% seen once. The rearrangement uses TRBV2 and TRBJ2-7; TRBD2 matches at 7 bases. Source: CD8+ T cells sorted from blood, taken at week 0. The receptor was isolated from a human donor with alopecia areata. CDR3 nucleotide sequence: TGTGCCAGCCGGGACTATTCCTACGAGCAGTACTTC. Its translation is CASRDYSYEQYF.